This is a list of T cell receptor beta chains from one sample in a study of blood T cell repertoires in COVID-19. Generated by immunoSEQ multiplex PCR, the TCRdb table keeps only in-frame clones and is missing some. The table lists a few hundred thousand clones, around 87% of them singletons. Sequencing was performed on PBMCs or T cells enriched from blood (not recorded which). The receptors derive from a woman aged 18-29 years in a cohort exposed to, infected with or recovered from COVID-19 (not recorded which). CDR3s include the opening cysteine and the closing phenylalanine or tryptophan. D genes are given only for firm matches. Clone size appears in some rows only: once, few, many, or a class for an expanded clone.

J gene: TRBJ2-3; clone size: .; V gene: TRBV9; D gene: TRBD2; CDR3 protein: CASSVGGGGIDTQYF; CDR3 DNA: TGTGCCAGCAGCGTAGGTGGCGGGGGGATAGATACGCAGTATTTT
J gene: TRBJ1-1; clone size: once; V gene: TRBV2; D gene: TRBD1; CDR3 protein: CASSPGQENTEAFF; CDR3 DNA: TGTGCCAGCAGTCCTGGACAGGAGAACACTGAAGCTTTCTTT
J gene: TRBJ1-5; clone size: .; V gene: TRBV21-1; D gene: .; CDR3 protein: CASSKTRQSNQPQHF; CDR3 DNA: TGTGCCAGCAGCAAAACGAGACAGTCTAATCAGCCCCAGCATTTT
J gene: TRBJ1-2; clone size: .; V gene: TRBV2; D gene: TRBD1; CDR3 protein: CASSGTGNYGYTF; CDR3 DNA: TGTGCCAGTTCCGGGACAGGGAACTATGGCTACACCTTC
J gene: TRBJ1-4; clone size: .; V gene: TRBV2; D gene: TRBD1; CDR3 protein: CASSVQGGNEKLFF; CDR3 DNA: TGTGCCAGCAGTGTCCAGGGGGGTAATGAAAAACTGTTTTTT
J gene: TRBJ1-2; clone size: .; V gene: TRBV5-1; D gene: TRBD1; CDR3 protein: CASSLGQGDYGYTF; CDR3 DNA: TGCGCCAGCAGCTTGGGACAGGGGGACTATGGCTACACCTTC
J gene: TRBJ2-1; clone size: .; V gene: TRBV10-3; D gene: TRBD2; CDR3 protein: CAISASGRNSYNEQFF; CDR3 DNA: TGTGCCATCAGTGCTAGCGGGAGAAACTCCTACAATGAGCAGTTCTTC
J gene: TRBJ2-3; clone size: .; V gene: TRBV24-1; D gene: TRBD1; CDR3 protein: CATSDPPPGQKTSTDTQYF; CDR3 DNA: TGTGCCACCAGTGACCCTCCCCCGGGACAGAAAACTAGCACAGATACGCAGTATTTT
J gene: TRBJ1-2; clone size: .; V gene: TRBV4-2; D gene: TRBD1; CDR3 protein: CASSRDRADYGYTF; CDR3 DNA: TGTGCCAGCAGTCGCGACAGGGCGGACTATGGCTACACCTTC
J gene: TRBJ1-4; clone size: .; V gene: TRBV18; D gene: TRBD1; CDR3 protein: CASSPDRVAEKLFF; CDR3 DNA: TGTGCCAGCTCACCAGACAGGGTAGCTGAAAAACTGTTTTTT
J gene: TRBJ1-5; clone size: once; V gene: TRBV20-1; D gene: .; CDR3 protein: CSASQVFKSNQPQHF; CDR3 DNA: TGCAGTGCTAGTCAGGTATTCAAGAGCAATCAGCCCCAGCATTTT
J gene: TRBJ2-1; clone size: .; V gene: TRBV7-2; D gene: .; CDR3 protein: CASSLGTRYNEQFF; CDR3 DNA: TGTGCCAGCAGCTTGGGCACAAGGTACAATGAGCAGTTCTTC
J gene: TRBJ2-2; clone size: .; V gene: TRBV5-1; D gene: TRBD1; CDR3 protein: CASSTGQGRTGELFF; CDR3 DNA: TGCGCCAGCAGCACGGGACAGGGGAGGACCGGGGAGCTGTTTTTT
J gene: TRBJ2-3; clone size: .; V gene: TRBV7-6; D gene: .; CDR3 protein: CASSLGGQGTDTQYF; CDR3 DNA: TGTGCCAGCAGCCTCGGGGGGCAGGGCACAGATACGCAGTATTTT
J gene: TRBJ2-2; clone size: .; V gene: TRBV11-3; D gene: TRBD1; CDR3 protein: CASTLVGQGDTGELFF; CDR3 DNA: TGTGCCAGCACCTTAGTGGGACAGGGGGACACCGGGGAGCTGTTTTTT
J gene: TRBJ2-3; clone size: .; V gene: TRBV19; D gene: TRBD2; CDR3 protein: CATSHGLAGADTQYF; CDR3 DNA: TGTGCCACCTCACACGGACTAGCGGGGGCAGATACGCAGTATTTT
J gene: TRBJ1-2; clone size: .; V gene: TRBV6-1; D gene: .; CDR3 protein: CASSEEVGQNYGYTF; CDR3 DNA: TGTGCCAGCAGTGAAGAAGTCGGACAGAACTATGGCTACACCTTC
J gene: TRBJ1-1; clone size: .; V gene: TRBV7-6; D gene: TRBD1; CDR3 protein: CASSRQDRMNTEAFF; CDR3 DNA: TGTGCCAGCAGCCGACAGGACAGGATGAACACTGAAGCTTTCTTT
J gene: TRBJ2-7; clone size: .; V gene: TRBV7-2; D gene: TRBD2; CDR3 protein: CASSLVSPSGSYEQYF; CDR3 DNA: TGTGCCAGCAGCTTAGTAAGCCCTAGCGGCTCCTACGAGCAGTACTTC
J gene: TRBJ1-6; clone size: .; V gene: TRBV19; D gene: .; CDR3 protein: CASSRGTGTPEGFWNSPLHF; CDR3 DNA: TGTGCCAGTAGTCGGGGGACCGGGACTCCGGAGGGGTTTTGGAATTCACCCCTCCACTTT
J gene: TRBJ1-4; clone size: few; V gene: TRBV3-1/TRBV3-2; D gene: TRBD1; CDR3 protein: CASSAAGGGEKLFF; CDR3 DNA: TGTGCCAGCAGCGCGGCAGGGGGAGGCGAAAAACTGTTTTTT
J gene: TRBJ1-4; clone size: .; V gene: TRBV9; D gene: TRBD1; CDR3 protein: CASSVATGEFEKLFF; CDR3 DNA: TGTGCCAGCAGCGTAGCAACAGGGGAATTTGAAAAACTGTTTTTT
J gene: TRBJ1-5; clone size: .; V gene: TRBV28; D gene: TRBD1; CDR3 protein: CASSSTGVRPQHF; CDR3 DNA: TGTGCCAGCAGCTCGACAGGGGTGCGGCCCCAGCATTTT
J gene: TRBJ1-1; clone size: few; V gene: TRBV6-6; D gene: .; CDR3 protein: CASSFPSEAFF; CDR3 DNA: TGTGCCAGCAGTTTCCCTTCTGAAGCTTTCTTT
J gene: TRBJ1-4; clone size: .; V gene: TRBV7-9; D gene: .; CDR3 protein: CASSLQAVEKLFF; CDR3 DNA: TGTGCCAGCAGCCTTCAAGCGGTTGAAAAACTGTTTTTT
J gene: TRBJ1-2; clone size: .; V gene: TRBV5-4; D gene: .; CDR3 protein: CASSLGRQDYGYTF; CDR3 DNA: TGTGCCAGCAGCTTGGGGAGGCAGGACTATGGCTACACCTTC
J gene: TRBJ2-7; clone size: .; V gene: TRBV30; D gene: TRBD1; CDR3 protein: CAWSYTGGEQYF; CDR3 DNA: TGTGCCTGGAGTTATACAGGGGGAGAGCAGTACTTC
J gene: TRBJ2-7; clone size: .; V gene: TRBV7-3; D gene: TRBD2; CDR3 protein: CASSFGGAGGDYEQYF; CDR3 DNA: TGTGCCAGCAGCTTCGGTGGAGCGGGAGGGGATTACGAGCAGTACTTC
J gene: TRBJ1-1; clone size: .; V gene: TRBV3-1/TRBV3-2; D gene: .; CDR3 protein: CASSQGGGTEAFF; CDR3 DNA: TGTGCCAGCAGCCAAGGGGGCGGCACTGAAGCTTTCTTT
J gene: TRBJ1-6; clone size: .; V gene: TRBV9; D gene: .; CDR3 protein: CASSPWGEEENSPLHF; CDR3 DNA: TGTGCCAGCAGTCCTTGGGGAGAAGAGGAAAATTCACCCCTCCACTTT
J gene: TRBJ2-1; clone size: .; V gene: TRBV11-1; D gene: TRBD1; CDR3 protein: CASSLRQGYNEQFF; CDR3 DNA: TGTGCCAGCAGCTTACGACAGGGTTACAATGAGCAGTTCTTC
J gene: TRBJ1-4; clone size: .; V gene: TRBV27; D gene: .; CDR3 protein: CASSYQRGPEKLFF; CDR3 DNA: TGTGCCAGCAGTTACCAGAGAGGTCCCGAAAAACTGTTTTTT
J gene: TRBJ1-6; clone size: once; V gene: TRBV12-3/TRBV12-4; D gene: .; CDR3 protein: CASSDRYNSPLHF; CDR3 DNA: TGTGCCAGCAGTGACAGGTATAATTCACCCCTCCACTTT
J gene: TRBJ2-3; clone size: .; V gene: TRBV30; D gene: TRBD2; CDR3 protein: CAWERLAGGTDTQYF; CDR3 DNA: TGTGCCTGGGAAAGACTAGCGGGGGGGACAGATACGCAGTATTTT
J gene: TRBJ1-5; clone size: .; V gene: TRBV2; D gene: .; CDR3 protein: CASSLGSYHGGPQHF; CDR3 DNA: TGTGCCAGCAGTCTCGGGTCATATCATGGTGGGCCCCAGCATTTT
J gene: TRBJ2-7; clone size: .; V gene: TRBV30; D gene: .; CDR3 protein: CAWSVAPLSYEQYF; CDR3 DNA: TGTGCCTGGAGTGTAGCCCCGCTCTCCTACGAGCAGTACTTC
J gene: TRBJ2-7; clone size: .; V gene: TRBV14; D gene: TRBD1; CDR3 protein: CASSRRGTGKREQYF; CDR3 DNA: TGTGCCAGCAGCCGAAGAGGGACAGGGAAACGCGAGCAGTACTTC
J gene: TRBJ1-1; clone size: .; V gene: TRBV5-1; D gene: .; CDR3 protein: CASSSLDWHTEAFF; CDR3 DNA: TGCGCCAGCAGCTCCCTGGACTGGCACACTGAAGCTTTCTTT
J gene: TRBJ1-2; clone size: .; V gene: TRBV2; D gene: TRBD1; CDR3 protein: CASSEYPGTGGDGYTF; CDR3 DNA: TGTGCCAGCAGTGAATATCCAGGGACAGGGGGCGACGGCTACACCTTC
J gene: TRBJ1-1; clone size: few; V gene: TRBV9; D gene: .; CDR3 protein: CASSVGYVNTEAFF; CDR3 DNA: TGTGCCAGCAGCGTGGGCTATGTGAACACTGAAGCTTTCTTT
J gene: TRBJ2-6; clone size: .; V gene: TRBV19; D gene: TRBD1; CDR3 protein: CASSRDRDSGGANVLTF; CDR3 DNA: TGTGCCAGTAGTAGAGACAGGGACAGTGGTGGGGCCAACGTCCTGACTTTC
J gene: TRBJ2-7; clone size: .; V gene: TRBV18; D gene: TRBD2; CDR3 protein: CASSPPFGPGLAGVSHEQYF; CDR3 DNA: TGTGCCAGCTCACCACCATTCGGTCCGGGACTAGCGGGAGTGTCCCACGAGCAGTACTTC
J gene: TRBJ2-1; clone size: few; V gene: TRBV7-3; D gene: .; CDR3 protein: CASSERETNLFNEQFF; CDR3 DNA: TGTGCCAGCAGCGAACGGGAGACTAACCTGTTCAATGAGCAGTTCTTC
J gene: TRBJ1-1; clone size: .; V gene: TRBV18; D gene: .; CDR3 protein: CASSPGAENTEAFF; CDR3 DNA: TGTGCCAGCTCACCCGGAGCGGAGAACACTGAAGCTTTCTTT
J gene: TRBJ1-5; clone size: .; V gene: TRBV19; D gene: .; CDR3 protein: CASSFGQNQPQHF; CDR3 DNA: TGTGCCAGCAGTTTCGGACAGAATCAGCCCCAGCATTTT
J gene: TRBJ2-3; clone size: once; V gene: TRBV27; D gene: .; CDR3 protein: CASSLGGSTDTQYF; CDR3 DNA: TGTGCCAGCAGTTTAGGAGGATCCACAGATACGCAGTATTTT
J gene: TRBJ1-2; clone size: .; V gene: TRBV9; D gene: TRBD1; CDR3 protein: CASSLNRDRFVYGYTF; CDR3 DNA: TGTGCCAGCAGCTTAAACCGGGACAGATTCGTTTATGGCTACACCTTC
J gene: TRBJ2-7; clone size: .; V gene: TRBV5-4; D gene: .; CDR3 protein: CASSVEGSSYEQYF; CDR3 DNA: TGTGCCAGCAGCGTCGAGGGTAGCTCCTACGAGCAGTACTTC